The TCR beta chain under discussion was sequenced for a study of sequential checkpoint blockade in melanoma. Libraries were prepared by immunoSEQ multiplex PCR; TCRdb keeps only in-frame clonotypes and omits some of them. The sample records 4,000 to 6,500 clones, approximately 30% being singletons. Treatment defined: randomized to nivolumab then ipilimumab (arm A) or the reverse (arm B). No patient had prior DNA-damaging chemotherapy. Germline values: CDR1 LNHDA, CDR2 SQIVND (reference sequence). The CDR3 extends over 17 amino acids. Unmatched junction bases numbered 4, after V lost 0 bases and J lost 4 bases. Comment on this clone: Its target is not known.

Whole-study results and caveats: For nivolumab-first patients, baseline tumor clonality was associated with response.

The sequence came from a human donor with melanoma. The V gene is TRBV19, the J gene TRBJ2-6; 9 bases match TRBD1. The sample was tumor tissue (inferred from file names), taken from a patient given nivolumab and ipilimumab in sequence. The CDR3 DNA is TGTGCCAGTAGTATAGATCGGACAGGGGTCGGGGCCAACGTCCTGACTTTC. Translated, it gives CASSIDRTGVGANVLTF. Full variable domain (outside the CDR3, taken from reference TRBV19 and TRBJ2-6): DGGITQSPKYLFRKEGQNVTLSCEQNLNHDAMYWYRQDPGQGLRLIYYSQIVNDFQKGDIAEGYSVSREKKESFPLTVTSAQKNPTAFYLCASSIDRTGVGANVLTFGAGSRLTVL.